This T cell receptor (beta chain) was captured by sequencing in a study of regulatory T cells in long-lasting Graves disease. Overall study results and limits: There were preferences for TRBV28, TRBJ1-2 and TRBJ2-5 in persistent disease.

As to time point: newly diagnosed GD, antithyroid drugs for less than 3 months. PBMCs provided the RNA from which the TCR library was made. Blood from the periphery, approximately 8.5 milliliters in all, was drawn into EDTA tubes. This clonotype showed up many times. What it recognizes is unknown. Germline V gene sequence: CDR1 GTSNPN, CDR2 SVGIG (reference sequence). Germline trimming cut 4 bases from V and 1 base from J; bases unmatched to any gene: 5. The CDR3 covers 14 residues. Assembly of TCR beta libraries relied on iRepertoire HTBI primers together with Arm-PCR of CDR3 regions. TCRdb analysed the multiplex PCR reads with MiXCR anew, one entry per CDR3 protein. The sample has hundreds of thousands of distinct CDR3 sequences, roughly 15% seen once. These data were likewise used in another study, on T cells in Graves' hyperthyroidism and ophthalmopathy. That report adds: Carried out on the TCR CDR3, a first-round RT-PCR used the HTBI primer set. Most thyroid clonotypes that were expanded above 0.001 also turned up in blood.

The chain links TRBV30 to TRBJ1-1; 8 bases align to TRBD1. The sequence was obtained from a woman aged 35-65 years with Graves disease. The material sequenced was peripheral blood mononuclear cells (PBMCs), taken at new diagnosis, from a patient treated with antithyroid drugs. For the CDR3, the DNA is TGTGCCTGGACTTCAGGGGGCCGGAACACTGAAGCTTTCTTT. Translated: CAWTSGGRNTEAFF.